The clone carrying this T cell receptor (beta chain) was picked up a small number of times. Its target is not known. This sample is drawn from a study of regulatory T cells in long-lasting Graves disease. In the study overall: Persistent Graves' disease meant over 5 years of antithyroid drugs with positive TSH receptor antibodies.

Germline V gives CDR1 SGDLS, CDR2 YYNGEE. The CDR3 consists of 15 residues. Germline trimming cut 3 bases from V and 4 bases from J; bases unmatched to any gene: 3. As to time point: persistent/refractory GD, antithyroid drugs over 5 years with positive TRAb. RNA isolated from PBMCs was used to make the TCR library. Arm-PCR of CDR3 regions and iRepertoire HTBI primers were the basis on which TCR beta libraries were built. Each CDR3 protein is one row after TCRdb ran MiXCR on the multiplex PCR reads. The data contain 650,000 to 850,000 distinct CDR3 sequences, around 30% of them singletons. Study results and limitations: Only peripheral blood was studied, not thyroid tissue.

V and J are TRBV9 and TRBJ2-2, with 10 bases identical to TRBD2. The material was peripheral blood mononuclear cells (PBMCs), obtained when the disease was refractory, from a patient treated with antithyroid drugs. This TCR was sampled from a female donor with Graves disease. In nucleotides, the CDR3 is TGTGCCAGCAGCGCTAGCGGGAGTGTCACCGGGGAGCTGTTTTTT. Its translation: CASSASGSVTGELFF.